Listed below are T cell receptor beta chains from one sample, sequenced in a study of blood T cells in healthy people across ages. Each CDR3 protein gets one entry after TCRdb re-called the 5' RACE reads with MiXCR. The sample records almost 550,000 distinct CDR3 sequences, 24% being singletons. This sample also belongs to another study, concerning T cells of mothers and their children.

The sample comprised blood. The receptor set was obtained from a boy aged 10-17 years in good health. CDR3s include the opening cysteine and the closing phenylalanine or tryptophan.

>TRBJ2-5|TRBV7-2
CASSLVRLAGGGETQYF
>TRBJ2-1|TRBV15
CATSRAMTYNEQFF
>TRBJ2-5|TRBV30
CAWSRGTGGRETQYF
>TRBJ2-1|TRBV27
CASSGEMGGPYNGQFF
>TRBJ2-5|TRBV18
CASSLGQGAAPVQETQYF
>TRBJ2-5|TRBV25-1
CASRGDRGIWETQYF
>TRBJ2-2|TRBV27
CASSVGQGVGTGELFF
>TRBJ2-5|TRBV5-1
CASSLAGGMETQYF
>TRBJ1-4|TRBV12-3/TRBV12-4
CAGSFAGTGGLGPNEKLFF
>TRBJ1-4|TRBV9
CASSVAPTSGNEKLFF
>TRBJ2-3|TRBV28
CASSGGRFLNTQYF
>TRBJ1-4|TRBV28
CASSPWDSGDEKLFF
>NA|TRBV27
CASSPRQGLGSYEQYF
>TRBJ2-1|TRBV13
CASSRNAGGPFNEQFF
>TRBJ2-7|TRBV4-2
CASSQDKTPTYEQYF
>TRBJ1-1|TRBV29-1
CSVGGTGGNTEAFF
>TRBJ1-2|TRBV6-5
CASSYSEGVGYGYTF
>TRBJ1-1|TRBV2
CASSTAVNTEAFF
>TRBJ1-3|TRBV7-9
CASSKTGRSGNTVYF
>TRBJ2-6|TRBV4-3
CASSQEYHEVAGASGANVLTF
>TRBJ2-2|TRBV11-2
CASSLGRNYRNTGELFF
>TRBJ2-7|TRBV6-5
CASSPGPRAYEQYF
>TRBJ1-3|TRBV7-2
CASSSSIGYSGNTIYF
>NA|TRBV14
CASSQDREDGWTEQFF
>TRBJ2-3|TRBV6-4
CASSDGTSGRATDTQYF